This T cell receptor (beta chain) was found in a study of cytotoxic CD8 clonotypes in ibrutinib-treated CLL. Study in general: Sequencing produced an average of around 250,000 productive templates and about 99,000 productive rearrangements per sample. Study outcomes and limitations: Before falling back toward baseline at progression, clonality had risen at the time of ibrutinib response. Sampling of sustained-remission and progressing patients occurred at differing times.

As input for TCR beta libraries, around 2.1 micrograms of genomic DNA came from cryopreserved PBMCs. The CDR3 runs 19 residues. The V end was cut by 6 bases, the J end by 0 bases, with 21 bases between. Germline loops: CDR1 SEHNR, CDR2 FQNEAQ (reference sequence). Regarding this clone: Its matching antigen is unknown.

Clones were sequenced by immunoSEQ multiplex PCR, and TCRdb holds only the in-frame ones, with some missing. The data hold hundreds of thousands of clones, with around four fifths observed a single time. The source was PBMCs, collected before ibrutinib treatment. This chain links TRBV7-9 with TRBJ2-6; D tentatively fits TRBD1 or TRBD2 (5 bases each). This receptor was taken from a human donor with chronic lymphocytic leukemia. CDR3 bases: TGTGCCAGCAGACCCGAATCCGGGACGGTTGGCTCTGGGGCCAACGTCCTGACTTTC. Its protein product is CASRPESGTVGSGANVLTF. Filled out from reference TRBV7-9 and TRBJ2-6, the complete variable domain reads DTGVSQNPRHKITKRGQNVTFRCDPISEHNRLYWYRQTLGQGPEFLTYFQNEAQLEKSRLLSDRFSAERPKGSFSTLEIQRTEQGDSAMYLCASRPESGTVGSGANVLTFGAGSRLTVL.